This T cell receptor beta chain emerged from a study of identical twins. Findings and caveats of the study: Out-of-frame alpha sequences shared by twins were enriched for low generation probability. For cord blood, abundant beta clonotypes had fewer insertions, unlike memory repertoires, which showed none.

With respect to this clonotype: Its target is unknown.

V was pared by 2 bases and J by 4 bases, with 5 bases of the junction left unmatched. The germline V gene encodes CDR1 SGHDT and CDR2 YYEEEE. This CDR3 has 14 residues. In TCRdb, the 5' RACE reads were re-called with MiXCR into one record per CDR3 protein. The sample consists of 350,000 to 600,000 distinct CDR3 sequences, 11% to 15% of them appearing once. This same sample was also part of a study on yellow fever vaccine responses in identical twins.

The TCR sequence derives from a woman aged 18-29 years in good health. Sequenced material: CD4+ T cells sorted from blood. This chain uses TRBV5-6 with TRBJ2-5; 7 bases line up with TRBD1. CDR3 amino acids: CASSFLQGVETQYF. CDR3 DNA: TGTGCCAGCAGCTTTCTCCAGGGGGTAGAGACCCAGTACTTC.